This T cell receptor (beta chain) was sequenced during a study of cytomegalovirus exposure and HLA in healthy donors. The V gene's germline CDR1 is LGHNA and CDR2 YSLEER. J was trimmed by 6 bases and V by 2 bases; bases with no gene match: 20. The CDR3 is 20 residues long. The PCR was carried out with 60 Vbeta primers and 13 Jbeta primers. Measured with immunoSEQ multiplex PCR; TCRdb has only the in-frame clones, and not every one. Of 100,000 to 150,000 clones listed, 74% are singletons. Material: PBMCs. The clonotype was recovered from a woman aged 50 to 60 in good health and CMV-seropositive. The chain joins TRBV4-3 to TRBJ1-5; 9 bases are a match to TRBD1. In nucleotides, the CDR3 is TGCGCCAGCAGCCAATGGCGGCCTGGGACAGGGATGTTCCCCCGTCAGCCCCAGCATTTT. Translated: CASSQWRPGTGMFPRQPQHF.